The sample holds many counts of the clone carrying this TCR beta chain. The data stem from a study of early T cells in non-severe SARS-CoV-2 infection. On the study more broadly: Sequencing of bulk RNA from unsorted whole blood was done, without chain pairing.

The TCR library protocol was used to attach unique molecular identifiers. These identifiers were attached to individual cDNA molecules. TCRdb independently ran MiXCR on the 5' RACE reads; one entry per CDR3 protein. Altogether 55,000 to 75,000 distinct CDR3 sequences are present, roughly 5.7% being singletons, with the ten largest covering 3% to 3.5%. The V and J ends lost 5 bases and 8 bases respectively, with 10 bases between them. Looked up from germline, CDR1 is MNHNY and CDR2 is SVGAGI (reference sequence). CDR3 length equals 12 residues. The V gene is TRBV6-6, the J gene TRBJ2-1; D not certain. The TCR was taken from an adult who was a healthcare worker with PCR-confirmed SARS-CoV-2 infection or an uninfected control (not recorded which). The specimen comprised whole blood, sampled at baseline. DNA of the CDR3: TGTGCCAGCAGTCCTAACTTATATGAGCAGTTCTTC. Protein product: CASSPNLYEQFF.